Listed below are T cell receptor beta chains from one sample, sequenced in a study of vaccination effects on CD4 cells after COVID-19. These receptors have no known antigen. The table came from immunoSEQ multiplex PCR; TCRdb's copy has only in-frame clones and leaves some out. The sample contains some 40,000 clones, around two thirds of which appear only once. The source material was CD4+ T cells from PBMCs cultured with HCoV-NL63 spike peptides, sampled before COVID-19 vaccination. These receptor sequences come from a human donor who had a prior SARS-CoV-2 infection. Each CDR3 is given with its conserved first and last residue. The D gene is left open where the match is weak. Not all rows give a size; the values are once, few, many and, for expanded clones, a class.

CSASRSRGRSGGAWSEETQYF	TGCAGTGCTAGTCGATCGAGAGGTCGTAGCGGGGGGGCTTGGTCCGAAGAGACCCAGTACTTC	21	NA	TRBJ2-5	TRBD2	TRBV20-1
CASSLSDGNTEAFF	TGTGCCAGCTCACTCTCAGACGGGAACACTGAAGCTTTCTTT	14	NA	TRBJ1-1	NA	TRBV18
CASSPVTGLGNTEAFF	TGTGCCAGCTCACCAGTTACAGGGTTGGGTAACACTGAAGCTTTCTTT	16	NA	TRBJ1-1	NA	TRBV18
CASSLFTGTEAFF	TGTGCCAGCAGCTTGTTTACCGGAACTGAAGCTTTCTTT	13	few	TRBJ1-1	NA	TRBV7-3
CASSLTGGTGFDEQYF	TGCGCCAGCAGCTTAACAGGGGGGACGGGGTTCGACGAGCAGTACTTC	16	NA	TRBJ2-7	TRBD1	TRBV5-1
CASSLPPQGPGNQPQHF	TGTGCCAGCAGCCTCCCACCCCAGGGGCCGGGCAATCAGCCCCAGCATTTT	17	NA	TRBJ1-5	NA	TRBV7-3
CASSPRTGTNEKLFF	TGTGCCAGCTCACCTCGGACAGGGACTAATGAAAAACTGTTTTTT	15	NA	TRBJ1-4	TRBD1	TRBV18
CATSPGGRETQYF	TGTGCCACCAGCCCAGGGGGAAGGGAGACCCAGTACTTC	13	NA	TRBJ2-5	TRBD1	TRBV15
CASSSGLADPSTHYNEQFF	TGTGCCAGCAGCTCGGGACTAGCGGACCCGAGCACTCACTACAATGAGCAGTTCTTC	19	once	TRBJ2-1	TRBD2	TRBV7-3
CASSAGTDTQYF	TGCGCCAGCAGTGCGGGCACAGATACGCAGTATTTT	12	NA	TRBJ2-3	NA	TRBV10-1
CASSPGPGHRLIYNEQFF	TGTGCCAGCAGCCCAGGCCCGGGACATAGGTTAATCTACAATGAGCAGTTCTTC	18	NA	TRBJ2-1	NA	TRBV7-9
CASSERWIEPLHF	TGTGCCAGCAGTGAAAGGTGGATAGAACCCCTCCACTTT	13	few	TRBJ1-6	NA	TRBV6-1
CASGNGEPQHF	TGTGCTAGTGGTAATGGGGAGCCCCAGCATTTT	11	NA	TRBJ1-5	NA	TRBV12-5
CASSLAAGQSSGANVLTF	TGTGCCAGCAGCTTAGCTGCAGGTCAGAGCTCTGGGGCCAACGTCCTGACTTTC	18	NA	TRBJ2-6	NA	TRBV7-9
CASSIGSGETQYF	TGTGCCAGTAGTATAGGTAGTGGTGAGACCCAGTACTTC	13	once	TRBJ2-5	NA	TRBV19
CASSLVGPRDNSPLHF	TGTGCCAGCAGCTTAGTCGGGCCTAGGGATAATTCACCCCTCCACTTT	16	NA	TRBJ1-6	NA	TRBV7-8
CASSRRTGGNTIYF	TGTGCCAGCAGCCGAAGGACAGGGGGAAACACCATATATTTT	14	once	TRBJ1-3	TRBD1	TRBV7-9
CATSRALARSTDTQYF	TGTGCCACCAGCAGAGCACTAGCGCGTAGCACAGATACGCAGTATTTT	16	NA	TRBJ2-3	TRBD2	TRBV15
CASSETRGPGELFF	TGTGCCAGCAGCGAGACCCGGGGCCCCGGGGAGCTGTTTTTT	14	NA	TRBJ2-2	NA	TRBV7-2
CASSDFPVGAHPSNQPQHF	TGTGCCAGCAGTGATTTCCCTGTGGGGGCCCATCCCAGCAATCAGCCCCAGCATTTT	19	NA	TRBJ1-5	NA	TRBV6-1
CASGGAANYGYTF	TGTGCCAGCGGGGGGGCCGCTAACTATGGCTACACCTTC	13	NA	TRBJ1-2	NA	TRBV9
CASSLVTGYEGSRYF	TGCGCCAGCAGCTTGGTGACGGGGTATGAAGGCTCTCGGTACTTC	15	NA	TRBJ2-4	NA	TRBV5-1
CASSLQGTGNTIYF	TGCGCCAGCAGCTTACAGGGCACTGGAAACACCATATATTTT	14	NA	TRBJ1-3	NA	TRBV5-1
CASSFRQGGTGELFF	TGTGCCAGCAGCTTTCGACAGGGGGGCACCGGGGAGCTGTTTTTT	15	few	TRBJ2-2	TRBD1	TRBV5-4
CASSQAGTGSGELFF	TGTGCCAGCAGCCAGGCCGGGACAGGGTCCGGGGAGCTGTTTTTT	15	NA	TRBJ2-2	TRBD1	TRBV11-3
CASSYAGVWTDTQYF	TGTGCCAGCAGCTATGCGGGTGTATGGACAGATACGCAGTATTTT	15	NA	TRBJ2-3	NA	TRBV9
CASSFGGGKNEQYF	TGTGCCAGCAGCTTCGGGGGGGGCAAGAACGAGCAGTACTTC	14	NA	TRBJ2-7	TRBD2	TRBV5-4
CASSPPRDGELFF	TGTGCCAGCTCACCACCCAGGGACGGGGAGCTGTTTTTT	13	NA	TRBJ2-2	NA	TRBV18
CASSLRFGGGVYEQYF	TGTGCCAGCAGCCTCCGCTTTGGGGGAGGGGTCTACGAGCAGTACTTC	16	NA	TRBJ2-7	TRBD2	TRBV5-6
CASSLRNTGELFF	TGTGCCAGCAGTCTGCGGAACACCGGGGAGCTGTTTTTT	13	NA	TRBJ2-2	NA	TRBV6-5
CASSHRQGGQPQHF	TGTGCCAGCAGCCACCGACAGGGAGGTCAGCCCCAGCATTTT	14	NA	TRBJ1-5	TRBD1	TRBV14
CASKGLAGGYTGELFF	TGTGCCAGCAAGGGACTAGCGGGTGGATACACCGGGGAGCTGTTTTTT	16	NA	TRBJ2-2	TRBD2	TRBV2
CASSKTSFSFCPSGNTIYF	TGTGCCAGCAGCAAAACTTCTTTCTCTTTCTGCCCCTCTGGAAACACCATATATTTT	19	NA	TRBJ1-3	NA	TRBV21-1
CASSLSGYTDTQYF	TGCGCCAGCAGCTTGTCCGGATACACAGATACGCAGTATTTT	14	NA	TRBJ2-3	NA	TRBV5-1
CASSTTSGRRGETQYF	TGTGCCAGCAGTACGACTAGCGGGAGGAGGGGGGAGACCCAGTACTTC	16	NA	TRBJ2-5	TRBD2	TRBV2
CASSQVSGTEAFF	TGTGCCAGCAGCCAAGTTAGTGGCACTGAAGCTTTCTTT	13	NA	TRBJ1-1	NA	TRBV3-1/TRBV3-2
CASSDLAYTGELFF	TGTGCCAGCAGCGACCTAGCATACACCGGGGAGCTGTTTTTT	14	NA	TRBJ2-2	NA	TRBV7-3
CASSRPRGQVSSRPSPLHF	TGCGCCAGCAGCCGTCCGCGGGGACAGGTTTCCAGCCGCCCGTCACCCCTCCACTTT	19	NA	TRBJ1-6	TRBD1	TRBV4-1
CASSPWTDSVSYEQYF	TGCGCCAGCAGCCCCTGGACGGACAGCGTCTCCTACGAGCAGTACTTC	16	NA	TRBJ2-7	NA	TRBV5-1
CASSSTGLAGGSALFF	TGTGCCAGCAGCTCAACCGGACTAGCGGGGGGGTCCGCCCTTTTCTTC	16	NA	TRBJ2-1	TRBD2	TRBV7-3
CASSASTDTQYF	TGTGCCAGCTCAGCGAGCACAGATACGCAGTATTTT	12	NA	TRBJ2-3	NA	TRBV18
CASSQDPDRGSGEQFF	TGCGCCAGCAGCCAAGACCCGGACAGGGGGAGTGGTGAGCAGTTCTTC	16	NA	TRBJ2-1	TRBD1	TRBV4-3
CASRSLQGHHYGYTF	TGTGCAAGTCGCTCGTTACAGGGTCACCACTATGGCTACACCTTC	15	few	TRBJ1-2	NA	TRBV12-2
CASSFNTQETQYF	TGCGCCAGCAGCTTCAACACCCAAGAGACCCAGTACTTC	13	NA	TRBJ2-5	NA	TRBV5-1
CASSLERGRDGYTF	TGCGCCAGCAGCTTGGAGCGGGGGAGGGATGGCTACACCTTC	14	NA	TRBJ1-2	NA	TRBV5-1
CASSFLAGAGKETQYF	TGTGCCAGCAGCTTCCTAGCGGGGGCCGGGAAAGAGACCCAGTACTTC	16	NA	TRBJ2-5	TRBD2	TRBV5-5
CASSFQGTSNQPQHF	TGTGCCAGCAGCTTTCAGGGTACGAGCAATCAGCCCCAGCATTTT	15	NA	TRBJ1-5	NA	TRBV7-2
CASSYSKDGSCPTATDTQYF	TGTGCCAGCAGTTACTCGAAGGACGGGAGCTGCCCCACCGCCACAGATACGCAGTATTTT	20	once	TRBJ2-3	NA	TRBV6-7
CASSDRGTVDGNEQFF	TGTGCCAGCAGCGACAGGGGGACGGTCGACGGGAATGAGCAGTTCTTC	16	once	TRBJ2-1	TRBD1	TRBV9